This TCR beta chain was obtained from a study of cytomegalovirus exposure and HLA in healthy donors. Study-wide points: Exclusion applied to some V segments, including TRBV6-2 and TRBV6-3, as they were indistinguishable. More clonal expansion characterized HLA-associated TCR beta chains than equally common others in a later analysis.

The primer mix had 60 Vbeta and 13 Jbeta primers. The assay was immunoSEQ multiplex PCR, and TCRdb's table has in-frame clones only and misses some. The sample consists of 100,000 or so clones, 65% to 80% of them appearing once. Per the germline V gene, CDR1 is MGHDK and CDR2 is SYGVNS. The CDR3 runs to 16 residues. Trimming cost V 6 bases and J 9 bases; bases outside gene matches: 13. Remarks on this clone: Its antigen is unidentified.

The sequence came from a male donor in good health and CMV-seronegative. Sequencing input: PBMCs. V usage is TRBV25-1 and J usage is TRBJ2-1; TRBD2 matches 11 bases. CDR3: CASSPLSGRGLGEQFF. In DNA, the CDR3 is TGTGCCAGCAGCCCCCTTAGCGGGAGGGGCCTTGGTGAGCAGTTCTTC.